This T cell receptor beta chain was captured by sequencing in a study of T cell repertoires in cytomegalovirus infection. Looking at the study overall: Public TCR beta signatures were indicative of both CMV infection and a matching HLA type.

TCRdb ran MiXCR on the reads and lists one entry per CDR3 protein. The sample has about 300,000 distinct CDR3 sequences; roughly 9.3% are singletons. The V gene's germline CDR1 is SEHNR and CDR2 FQNEAQ (reference sequence). Trimming took off 5 bases at V and 0 bases at J, with 11 bases between the two ends. The CDR3 length is 14 residues. Study findings and constraints: The cumulative frequency of public TCR beta families distinguished individuals who carried CMV together with the relevant HLA.

This clonotype has a count of ten or more. The antigen is unknown. The chain joins TRBV7-9 to TRBJ2-7; a possible D gene is TRBD1 (6 bases). The TCR was taken from a human donor in good health (CMV status not recorded). Some clones in this sample may be carry-over from other donors' samples. Sequences were obtained from PBMCs. Here the CDR3 DNA reads TGTGCCAGCAGCAAGGACAGAAGCTCCTACGAGCAGTACGTC. Its translation: CASSKDRSSYEQYV.